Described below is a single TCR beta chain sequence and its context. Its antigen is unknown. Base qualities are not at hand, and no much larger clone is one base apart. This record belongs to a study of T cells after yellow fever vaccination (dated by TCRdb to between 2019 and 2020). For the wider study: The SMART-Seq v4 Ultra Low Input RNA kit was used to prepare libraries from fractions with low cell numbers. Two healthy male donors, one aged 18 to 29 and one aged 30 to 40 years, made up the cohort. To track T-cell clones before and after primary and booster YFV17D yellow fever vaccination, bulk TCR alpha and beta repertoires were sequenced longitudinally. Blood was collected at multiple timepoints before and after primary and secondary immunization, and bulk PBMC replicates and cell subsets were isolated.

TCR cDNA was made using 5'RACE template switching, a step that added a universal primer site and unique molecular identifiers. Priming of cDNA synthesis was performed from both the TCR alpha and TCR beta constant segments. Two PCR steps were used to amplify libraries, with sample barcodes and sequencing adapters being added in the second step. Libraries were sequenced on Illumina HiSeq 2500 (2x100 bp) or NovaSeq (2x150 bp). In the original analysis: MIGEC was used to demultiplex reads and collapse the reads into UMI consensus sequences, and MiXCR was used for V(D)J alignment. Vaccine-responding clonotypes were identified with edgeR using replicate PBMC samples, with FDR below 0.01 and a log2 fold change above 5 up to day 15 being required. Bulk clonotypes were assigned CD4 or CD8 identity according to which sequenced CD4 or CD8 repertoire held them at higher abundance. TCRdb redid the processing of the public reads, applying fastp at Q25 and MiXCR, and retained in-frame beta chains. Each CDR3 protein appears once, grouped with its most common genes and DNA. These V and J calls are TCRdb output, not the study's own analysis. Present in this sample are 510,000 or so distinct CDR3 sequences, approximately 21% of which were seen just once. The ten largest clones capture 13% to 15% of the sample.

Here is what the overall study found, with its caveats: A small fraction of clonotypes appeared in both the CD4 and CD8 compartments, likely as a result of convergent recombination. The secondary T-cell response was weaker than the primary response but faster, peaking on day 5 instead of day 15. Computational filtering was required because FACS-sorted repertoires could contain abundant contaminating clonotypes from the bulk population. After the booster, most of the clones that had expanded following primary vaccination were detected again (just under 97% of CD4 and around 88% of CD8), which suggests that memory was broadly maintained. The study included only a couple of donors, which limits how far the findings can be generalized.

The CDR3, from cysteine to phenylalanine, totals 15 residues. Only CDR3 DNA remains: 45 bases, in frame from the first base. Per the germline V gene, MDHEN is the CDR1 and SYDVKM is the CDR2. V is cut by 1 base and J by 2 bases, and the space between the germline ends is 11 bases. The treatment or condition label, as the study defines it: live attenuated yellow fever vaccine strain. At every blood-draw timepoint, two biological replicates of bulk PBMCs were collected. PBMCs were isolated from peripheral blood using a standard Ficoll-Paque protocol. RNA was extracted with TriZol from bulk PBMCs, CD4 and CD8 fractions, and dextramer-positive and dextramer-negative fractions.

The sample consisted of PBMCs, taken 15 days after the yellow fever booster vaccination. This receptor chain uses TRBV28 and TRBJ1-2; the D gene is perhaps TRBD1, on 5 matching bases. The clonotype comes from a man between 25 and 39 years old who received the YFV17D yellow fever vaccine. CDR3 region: CASSLSSGGNYGYTF. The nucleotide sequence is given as TGTGCCAGCAGTTTATCGTCCGGGGGGAACTATGGCTACACCTTC.